These 32 T cell receptor beta chains share one sample of origin, sequenced in a study of T cell responses to AZD1222 COVID-19 vaccine (dated by TCRdb to 2020 to 2022). Preparation of the library involved the immunoSEQ multiplex PCR assay. TCRdb took this table from immuneACCESS and kept in-frame rearrangements with V and J called. Such tables lack part of the clones; where checked against another copy, unresolved V genes explain under half of the gap, and the rest is unexplained. The sample profile shows 120,000 or so clones; around 90% of them were found once. 2.5% to 3.5% of the sample belongs to the ten largest clones. The meaning of the sample's time point label: baseline before first vaccination. The source was peripheral blood, collected on day 0 of AZD1222 vaccination. Every receptor here comes from an adult in good health.

The gene calls are TRBV3-1 (or the pseudogene TRBV3-2) and TRBJ2-7; 7 bases map to TRBD2. V gave up 3 bases and J gave up 3 bases; unmatched junction bases: 8. The CDR3 covers 15 residues. In germline, CDR1 is LGHDT, CDR2 YNNKEL (reference sequence). The CDR3 nucleotides read TGTGCCAGCAGCCAGGACCTAGCGGTAATCTACGAGCAGTACTTC. This translates into CASSQDLAVIYEQYF.

The V gene is TRBV6-6, the J gene TRBJ1-4; 8 bases align to TRBD1. V was pared by 5 bases and J by 6 bases, with 5 bases of the junction left unmatched. Germline loops: CDR1 MNHNY, CDR2 SVGAGI (reference sequence). The CDR3 consists of 14 residues. DNA for the CDR3: TGTGCCAGCAGTCCGACAGGGGTAGATGAAAAACTGTTTTTT. The encoded protein is CASSPTGVDEKLFF.

The chain uses TRBV11-2 and TRBJ2-1; no definite D call. Germline V lookup: CDR1 SGHAT, CDR2 FQNNGV. CDR3 size: 12 residues. V shed 0 bases and J shed 13 bases, with 10 bases lying between them. CDR3 bases: TGTGCCAGCAGCTTAGAGACGCTCGGTCAGTTCTTC. Its translation is CASSLETLGQFF.

The rearrangement links TRBV25-1 to TRBJ2-7, with D possibly matching TRBD1 (5 bases). The germline gives CDR1 MGHDK, CDR2 SYGVNS. This CDR3 spans 12 amino acids. With 3 bases removed from V and 4 bases from J, the gap between germline ends came to 7 bases. CDR3 nucleotides: TGTGCCAGCAGTGAGGGGCGATACGAGCAGTACTTC. Protein sequence: CASSEGRYEQYF.

The rearrangement links TRBV19 to TRBJ2-4; TRBD2 agrees at 15 bases. J gave up 0 bases and V 6 bases, and 15 bases lay outside the gene matches. Germline CDR1 and CDR2: LNHDA and SQIVND (reference sequence). The CDR3 runs 21 residues. The CDR3 DNA reads TGTGCCAGTAGACCAACCCTGGGACTAGCGGGGGGATCCCTAGCCAAAAACATTCAGTACTTC. Its protein product is CASRPTLGLAGGSLAKNIQYF.

The chain uses TRBV10-3 and TRBJ1-1; D is ambiguous. CDR3 length: 15 residues. The ends were cut back, 2 bases at V and 1 base at J, with 11 bases in the middle. The V gene's germline CDR1 is ENHRY and CDR2 SYGVKD. CDR3 in amino acids: CAISEREGPNTEAFF. The CDR3 DNA is TGTGCCATCAGTGAGAGGGAGGGCCCGAACACTGAAGCTTTCTTT.

This clone was observed a few times. This chain joins TRBV3-1 (or the pseudogene TRBV3-2) and TRBJ1-4; D not resolved. Trimming took off 6 bases at V and 4 bases at J, with 18 bases between the two ends. The CDR3 totals 16 residues. Per germline, CDR1 LGHDT and CDR2 YNNKEL (reference sequence). CDR3 residues: CASRLNPGIHNEKLFF. The CDR3 DNA is TGTGCCAGCAGATTGAACCCCGGGATCCATAATGAAAAACTGTTTTTT.

The chain has TRBV19 and TRBJ1-4, with D perhaps TRBD1 (6 bases). Per the germline V gene, CDR1 is LNHDA and CDR2 is SQIVND (reference sequence). This CDR3 is 15 amino acids long. V was cut by 5 bases and J by 5 bases, with 15 bases left in between. The CDR3 loop reads CASSSPRGLNEKLFF. The CDR3 coding sequence is TGTGCCAGTAGTTCGCCCAGGGGCCTAAATGAAAAACTGTTTTTT.

J is TRBJ1-1 and V is TRBV15, with TRBD1 as a possible D gene (5 bases). The V gene lost 4 bases and the J gene lost 10 bases, with 13 bases spanning the gap. There are 12 residues in the CDR3. Per the germline V gene, CDR1 is LNHNV and CDR2 is YYDKDF (reference sequence). The CDR3 protein is CATSTGSGGAFF. DNA for the CDR3: TGTGCCACCAGCACTGGGTCTGGGGGAGCTTTCTTT.

This clone appeared once. The gene calls are TRBV28 and TRBJ2-3; possibly TRBD2 for D (6 bases). Germline V gene lookup returns CDR1 MDHEN and CDR2 SYDVKM. The CDR3 sequence is 14 residues long. V lost 6 bases to trimming and J lost 7 bases, with 17 bases between them. CDR3 DNA sequence: TGTGCCAGCAGCCGCGGGGCAGGGATTAATACGCAGTATTTT. It codes for CASSRGAGINTQYF.

This clone occurred once. The chain uses TRBV6-4 and TRBJ1-6, with 10 bases matching TRBD1. CDR1 and CDR2 (germline): MRHNA, SNTAGT. CDR3 length equals 15 residues. J lost 9 bases, V lost 1 base, and 3 bases had no gene match. The CDR3 region is CASSDLTGGRSPLHF. The CDR3 DNA reads as TGTGCCAGCAGTGACTTGACAGGGGGCCGTTCACCCCTCCACTTT.

The chain is built from TRBV5-4 and TRBJ2-5, with 12 nucleotides matching TRBD1. The CDR3 runs to 16 residues. V shed 0 bases, J shed 5 bases, and the junction held 5 bases outside the gene matches. Per the germline V gene, CDR1 is SGHNT and CDR2 is YYREEE (reference sequence). In DNA form, the CDR3 reads TGTGCCAGCAGCTTGGGGGGACAGGGGGCTCGGGAGACCCAGTACTTC. This translates into CASSLGGQGARETQYF.

V is TRBV10-3 and J is TRBJ1-2; 7 bases are shared with TRBD1. V trimming: 4 bases; J trimming: 7 bases; junction bases outside the gene matches: 6. CDR1 ENHRY and CDR2 SYGVKD come from the germline V gene. The CDR3 contains 13 residues. In DNA, the CDR3 is TGTGCCATCAGTGGAGACAGGGCAGGTGGCTACACCTTC. Protein product: CAISGDRAGGYTF.

This clone was detected once. The chain is built from TRBV3-1 (or the pseudogene TRBV3-2) and TRBJ2-1; D not certain. The V and J ends lost 3 bases and 6 bases respectively, with 12 bases between them. The CDR3 loop spans 14 amino acids. In germline, CDR1 is LGHDT, CDR2 YNNKEL (reference sequence). This CDR3 is CASSQVSSSNEQFF. The CDR3 bases are TGTGCCAGCAGCCAGGTGAGCAGCTCCAATGAGCAGTTCTTC.

The chain is built from TRBV13 and TRBJ2-1, with 9 bases matching TRBD2. The CDR3 covers 17 residues. CDR1 is PRHDT and CDR2 is FYEKMQ in the germline V gene (reference sequence). The ends lost 4 bases at V and 7 bases at J; junction bases unmatched: 14. The CDR3 region has the DNA TGTGCCAGCAGCTCTAAGGGGGTGGGGACTAGCTTGAATGAGCAGTTCTTC. It codes for CASSSKGVGTSLNEQFF.

The chain uses TRBV30 and TRBJ1-6; 7 bases map to TRBD1. CDR1 GTSNPN and CDR2 SVGIG come from the germline V gene (reference sequence). Trimming at V came to 2 bases and at J to 10 bases, leaving 5 bases not matched to a gene. The CDR3 has 13 amino acids. Here the CDR3 DNA reads TGTGCCTGGAGTACAGGGGAGGTCTCACCCCTCCACTTT. This gives the protein CAWSTGEVSPLHF.

This sequence joins TRBV2 and TRBJ1-2, with D unresolved. Germline CDR1 is SNHLY and CDR2 is FYNNEI. The length of the CDR3 is 14 residues. Trimming stripped 2 bases from V and 7 bases from J, with 14 bases between. The CDR3 loop reads CASSENRVLGGYTF. CDR3 DNA: TGTGCCAGCAGTGAAAATCGGGTATTAGGTGGCTACACCTTC.

The V gene is TRBV7-2, the J gene TRBJ2-5; 10 bases are a match to TRBD2. V trimming: 0 bases; J trimming: 3 bases; junction bases outside the gene matches: 7. The CDR3 is 17 residues long. Germline lookup yields CDR1 SGHTA and CDR2 FQGNSA. As DNA, the CDR3 is TGTGCCAGCAGCTTAGCCAGAAGCGGGGGGGCCAAAGAGACCCAGTACTTC. Its translation: CASSLARSGGAKETQYF.

The rearrangement joins TRBV18 to TRBJ2-2, with 8 bases that match TRBD1. The CDR3 sequence is 15 residues long. The junction had 2 bases not matched to a gene; V was cut back by 3 bases and J by 2 bases. Looked up from germline, CDR1 is KGHSH and CDR2 is LQKENI. The CDR3 DNA reads as TGTGCCAGCTCACCGGGACAGGCAAACACCGGGGAGCTGTTTTTT. This translates into CASSPGQANTGELFF.

J is TRBJ2-2 and V is TRBV9, with TRBD1 matching over 12 bases. V lost 0 bases to trimming and J lost 3 bases; unmatched junction nucleotides: 6. The germline gives CDR1 SGDLS, CDR2 YYNGEE. The CDR3 has 18 amino acids. The CDR3 bases are TGTGCCAGCAGCGTAGTAGAAGGGACAGGGGGCCACACCGGGGAGCTGTTTTTT. This sequence encodes CASSVVEGTGGHTGELFF.

The rearrangement uses TRBV28 and TRBJ1-2; a possible D gene is TRBD1 (5 bases). The CDR3 has 17 amino acids. Germline V gene data show CDR1 as MDHEN and CDR2 as SYDVKM. Trimming pared 10 bases from V and 1 base from J, leaving 25 bases between. CDR3 protein: CAIPMISGTSNNYGYTF. The CDR3, as DNA: TGTGCCATCCCTATGATTTCCGGGACCTCAAATAACTATGGCTACACCTTC.

Details on this clone: The same CDR3 can be traced to other DNA sequences in this sample. This rearrangement joins TRBV9 to TRBJ1-1; a possible D gene is TRBD1 (5 bases). Germline-derived CDR1 and CDR2 are SGDLS and YYNGEE. Trimming left V 3 bases short and J 5 bases short, with 11 bases between. This CDR3 contains 13 residues. CDR3 DNA sequence: TGTGCCAGCAGCGCAACCGGGGGGACTGAAGCTTTCTTT. This translates into CASSATGGTEAFF.

CDR3 DNA: TGCAGTGCTAGTATAACAGCAACTAATGAAAAACTGTTTTTT. Translating it yields CSASITATNEKLFF. The chain combines TRBV20-1 with TRBJ1-4, with no clear D. This CDR3 region has 14 residues. With 3 bases removed from V and 0 bases from J, the gap between germline ends came to 8 bases. Germline values: CDR1 DFQATT, CDR2 SNEGSKA (reference sequence).

The chain combines TRBV19 with TRBJ2-3, with D perhaps TRBD1 or TRBD2 (5 bases each). Trimming stripped 0 bases from V and 4 bases from J, with 20 bases between. The CDR3 has 18 amino acids. CDR1 LNHDA and CDR2 SQIVND come from the germline V gene (reference sequence). The DNA of the CDR3 is TGTGCCAGTAGTATAGAGGGGTGGACCCAGGGAGTAGCAGATACGCAGTATTTT. It yields the protein CASSIEGWTQGVADTQYF.

The rearrangement uses TRBV19 and TRBJ1-2; D is ambiguous. Between the trimmed V and J ends, which lost 5 bases and 9 bases, there was a span of 13 bases. Germline lookup yields CDR1 LNHDA and CDR2 SQIVND (reference sequence). The CDR3 is 12 residues long. The CDR3 here is CASSSGEGRYTF. The CDR3 DNA is TGTGCCAGTAGTTCAGGAGAGGGCCGCTACACCTTC. Together with reference TRBV19 and TRBJ1-2, the CDR3 gives the full variable domain: DGGITQSPKYLFRKEGQNVTLSCEQNLNHDAMYWYRQDPGQGLRLIYYSQIVNDFQKGDIAEGYSVSREKKESFPLTVTSAQKNPTAFYLCASSSGEGRYTFGSGTRLTVV.

The chain couples TRBV7-9 to TRBJ1-2; no definite D call. Trimming stripped 1 base from V and 5 bases from J, with 8 bases between. This CDR3 is 13 amino acids long. Germline V gene lookup returns CDR1 SEHNR and CDR2 FQNEAQ (reference sequence). This CDR3 reads CASSLGGSYGYTF. The DNA for the CDR3 is TGTGCCAGCAGCTTAGGTGGAAGTTATGGCTACACCTTC.

V and J are TRBV28 and TRBJ1-4; D uncertain. CDR1 is MDHEN and CDR2 is SYDVKM in the germline V gene. Trimming removed 4 bases from V and 2 bases from J, with 17 bases in between. The CDR3 contains 17 residues. CDR3 sequence: CASSSHSGRNTNEKLFF. CDR3 DNA: TGTGCCAGCAGTTCCCATTCGGGGAGGAACACTAATGAAAAACTGTTTTTT.

The chain joins TRBV11-2 to TRBJ2-7; 8 bases map to TRBD2. Germline-derived CDR1 and CDR2 are SGHAT and FQNNGV. The CDR3 is made up of 13 amino acids. V was pared by 5 bases and J by 13 bases, with 13 bases of the junction left unmatched. The CDR3 sequence: CASSPGGGQGCYF. The CDR3 bases are TGTGCCAGCAGCCCCGGCGGGGGGCAGGGGTGTTACTTC.

This chain connects TRBV21-1 to TRBJ2-7; the table names TRBD1, a call not compared with the DNA. TRBV21-1 is a documented pseudogene. This CDR3 comprises 14 residues. The CDR3 sequence: CASSDRVRDYEQYF. The CDR3 DNA reads TGTGCCAGCAGCGACAGGGTAAGAGACTACGAGCAGTACTTC.

This clone has only one observation. The V call is TRBV7-9, the J call TRBJ1-2, with D perhaps TRBD1 (5 bases). Trimming took off 3 bases at V and 2 bases at J, with 7 bases between the two ends. The CDR3 runs to 13 residues. Germline V lookup: CDR1 SEHNR, CDR2 FQNEAQ (reference sequence). CDR3 in amino acids: CASSFTGNYGYTF. The CDR3 bases are TGTGCCAGCAGCTTTACAGGAAACTATGGCTACACCTTC.

This clone showed up just once. The rearrangement joins TRBV12-3 or TRBV12-4 to TRBJ1-1; D remains ambiguous. The CDR3 length is 12 residues. V was clipped by 3 bases and J by 5 bases, with 7 bases between them. Written as DNA, the CDR3 is TGTGCCAGCAGTTTGAAGCGGACTGAAGCTTTCTTT. Translation gives CASSLKRTEAFF.

This clone was detected once. The chain couples TRBV3-1 (or the pseudogene TRBV3-2) to TRBJ2-1; 10 bases map to TRBD2. V trimming: 4 bases; J trimming: 0 bases; junction bases outside the gene matches: 12. Germline CDR1 and CDR2: LGHDT and YNNKEL (reference sequence). CDR3 size: 19 residues. CDR3 in DNA: TGTGCCAGCAGCCCTAGCGGGAGCGGAGGGATTAGCTCCTACAATGAGCAGTTCTTC. This sequence encodes CASSPSGSGGISSYNEQFF.